The table lists the clone carrying this T cell receptor (beta chain) with a few counts. Its target is not known. These data belong to a study of a mutant IDH1 vaccine in newly diagnosed glioma. The V gene end was trimmed by 0 bases and the J gene end by 2 bases; junction bases not matched to a gene: 4. The V gene's germline CDR1 is MGHRA and CDR2 YSYEKL. The CDR3 length is 16 residues. The time point here: baseline, week 1 (first vaccination visit). Sample treatment: pre-vaccination baseline after standard-of-care therapy. Findings of the study overall: Alterations occurring in top peripheral T cell clonotypes seemed unrelated to pseudoprogression.

Repertoires were generated with immunoSEQ multiplex PCR, while TCRdb's copy carries only in-frame clones and drops some. The sample yields tens of thousands of clones, about nine tenths seen once. The sample was PBMCs, taken from a glioma patient treated with radiotherapy, temozolomide or both. The chain combines TRBV4-1 with TRBJ2-3; 8 bases are shared with TRBD2. The receptor was derived from a man between 18 and 35 years old with glioma. DNA for the CDR3: TGCGCCAGCAGCCAAGAACTAGCGGACCACACAGATACGCAGTATTTT. As protein: CASSQELADHTDTQYF.